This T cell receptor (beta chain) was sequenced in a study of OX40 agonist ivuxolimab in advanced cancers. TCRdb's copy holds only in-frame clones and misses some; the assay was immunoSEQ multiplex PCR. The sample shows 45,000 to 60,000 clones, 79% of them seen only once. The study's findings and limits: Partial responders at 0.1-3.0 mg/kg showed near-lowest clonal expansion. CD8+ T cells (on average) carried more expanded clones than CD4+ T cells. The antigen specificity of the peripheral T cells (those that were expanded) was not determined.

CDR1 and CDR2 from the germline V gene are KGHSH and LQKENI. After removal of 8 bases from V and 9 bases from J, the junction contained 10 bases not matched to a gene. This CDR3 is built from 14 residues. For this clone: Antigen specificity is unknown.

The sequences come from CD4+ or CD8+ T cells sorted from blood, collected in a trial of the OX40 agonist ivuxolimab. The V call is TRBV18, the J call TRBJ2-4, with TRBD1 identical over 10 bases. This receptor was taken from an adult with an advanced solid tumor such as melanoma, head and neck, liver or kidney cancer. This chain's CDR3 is CASTRAGQGSIQYF. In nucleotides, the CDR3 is TGTGCCAGCACCCGGGCGGGACAGGGGTCCATTCAGTACTTC.